This TCR beta chain is drawn from a study of chemoradiotherapy in HPV16-positive cancers. Study summary: Candidate HPV-specific clones and shared TCR motifs came from two HPV16-positive patients.

With respect to this clone: Its target is unknown.

Broader study findings: Better recurrence-free survival went with HPV-responsive T-cell expansion in HPV16-positive patients. Candidate HPV-specific clones and E7-related TCR motifs grew in tumor during treatment.

Germline assignment: CDR1 SGHAT and CDR2 FQNNGV. The CDR3 length is 16 residues. With 5 bases clipped from V and 4 bases from J, the junction kept 8 bases outside the gene matches. Profiled with immunoSEQ multiplex PCR; TCRdb holds only in-frame clones, not every one. The table records roughly 550 clones, over 75% of them present only once. The source was tumor tissue, collected from a patient who underwent chemoradiotherapy. This clonotype was obtained from a human donor with HPV-associated anogenital cancer. The rearrangement uses TRBV11-2 and TRBJ2-1; 10 nucleotides match TRBD2. The DNA of the CDR3 is TGTGCCAGCAGCGCGCCGGGACTAGCGTTTTACAATGAGCAGTTCTTC. It encodes CASSAPGLAFYNEQFF.